These 19 T cell receptor beta chains came from one sample sequenced in a study of spatial heterogeneity in lung cancer. One entry per CDR3 protein, called by TCRdb with MiXCR from the 5' RACE reads. The repertoire has about 3,200 distinct CDR3 sequences, roughly 40% of them found once; the top ten carry less than 80%. Time point specified: sample taken at primary tumor resection. No cells were sorted before sequencing. The whole RNA sequenced was extracted from tumor, nontumor lung or frozen PBMC. Sample: PBMCs, taken at surgery. Receptors were obtained from a male donor with early-stage non-small cell lung cancer.

A note on this clonotype: This may be a read error: a much more frequent sequence differs by one nucleotide. The chain is built from TRBV5-1 and TRBJ2-2; D call uncertain. The germline V gene has CDR1 SGHRS and CDR2 YFSETQ. This CDR3 has 21 residues. The CDR3 DNA sequence: TGCACCAGCAGCTTGGGTGACCGTGGGGAACTCGAGACACTTAACACCGGGGAGCTGTTTTTT. This encodes CTSSLGDRGELETLNTGELFF.

This clonotype was detected many times. J is TRBJ2-7 and V is TRBV27; D remains ambiguous. The germline V gene encodes CDR1 MNHEY and CDR2 SMNVEV (reference sequence). The CDR3 contains 15 residues. The V and J ends lost 3 bases and 8 bases respectively, with 20 bases between them. DNA of the CDR3: TGTGCCAGCAGTTTCGGATGGGATCCTTTTTACCAGCAGTACTTC. This sequence encodes CASSFGWDPFYQQYF.

The chain is built from TRBV18 and TRBJ1-4; 9 bases map to TRBD1. Germline V gene data show CDR1 as KGHSH and CDR2 as LQKENI. The CDR3 is made up of 14 amino acids. V lost 2 bases, J lost 7 bases, and 2 bases stayed unmatched. In nucleotides, the CDR3 is TGTGCCAGCTCACCATCGACAGGGGGTGAAAAACTGTTTTTT. Its protein is CASSPSTGGEKLFF.

This clonotype is medium-sized within its sample. V and J are TRBV20-1 and TRBJ2-7, with TRBD2 identical over 14 bases. The germline gives CDR1 DFQATT, CDR2 SNEGSKA (reference sequence). The CDR3 length is 15 residues. The ends lost 3 bases at V and 0 bases at J; junction bases unmatched: 1. The chain's CDR3 is CSARGTSGGSYEQYF. CDR3 in DNA: TGCAGTGCTAGGGGGACTAGCGGGGGCTCCTACGAGCAGTACTTC.

The chain joins TRBV27 to TRBJ1-5; TRBD1 matches at 9 bases. This CDR3 is built from 14 residues. Trimming took 7 bases from V and 8 from J; bases not matched to a gene: 9. Germline CDR1 is MNHEY and CDR2 is SMNVEV (reference sequence). CDR3 in amino acids: CASKLTGGAEPQHF. CDR3 bases: TGTGCCAGCAAACTCACAGGGGGCGCGGAGCCCCAGCATTTT.

V and J are TRBV3-1 and TRBJ1-2; perhaps TRBD1 as D (5 bases). V dropped 5 bases and J dropped 2 bases, with 15 bases sitting between them. CDR1 and CDR2 from the germline V gene are LGHDT and YNNKEL (reference sequence). The CDR3 is 15 residues long. CDR3 sequence: CASSYPGTDNYGYTF. In DNA, the CDR3 is TGTGCCAGCAGCTACCCAGGGACGGACAACTATGGCTACACCTTC.

This clonotype was picked up a small number of times. This chain links TRBV5-1 with TRBJ2-7; 9 nucleotides agree with TRBD1. The CDR3 covers 15 residues. The V gene end was trimmed by 0 bases and the J gene end by 3 bases; junction bases not matched to a gene: 4. Looked up from germline, CDR1 is SGHRS and CDR2 is YFSETQ. The CDR3 bases are TGCGCCAGCAGCTTGGGGGACAGGGAGGTCTACGAGCAGTACTTC. Translating gives CASSLGDREVYEQYF. The variable domain in full, completed from reference TRBV5-1 and TRBJ2-7, reads KAGVTQTPRYLIKTRGQQVTLSCSPISGHRSVSWYQQTPGQGLQFLFEYFSETQRNKGNFPGRFSGRQFSNSRSEMNVSTLELGDSALYLCASSLGDREVYEQYFGPGTRLTVT.

The rearrangement joins TRBV14 to TRBJ2-2, with 7 bases identical to TRBD2. The ends lost 1 base at V and 5 bases at J; junction bases unmatched: 7. Germline V CDR1 and CDR2: SGHDN, FVKESK. CDR3 length equals 16 residues. CDR3 loop: CASSQVRLAETGELFF. The CDR3 DNA sequence: TGTGCCAGCAGCCAAGTGAGGCTAGCGGAGACCGGGGAGCTGTTTTTT.

This clonotype was counted only a few times. The rearrangement links TRBV5-1 to TRBJ2-6; D is possibly TRBD2 (5 bases). The CDR3 has 16 amino acids. V lost 0 bases and J 4 bases, leaving 11 bases between the germline ends. From germline, CDR1 is SGHRS and CDR2 YFSETQ. The CDR3 DNA reads TGCGCCAGCAGCTTGGTCACGGGGAGCGGGGCCAACGTCCTGACTTTC. Protein: CASSLVTGSGANVLTF.

This clonotype is medium-sized. The chain couples TRBV7-9 to TRBJ2-7; D is ambiguous. V gave up 1 base and J gave up 2 bases, with 15 bases separating them. The germline gives CDR1 SEHNR, CDR2 FQNEAQ (reference sequence). The CDR3 length is 16 residues. CDR3 nucleotide sequence: TGTGCCAGCAGCTTAGAGTTTTCTAGAAACCCCTACGAGCAGTACTTC. Translating it yields CASSLEFSRNPYEQYF. The full variable domain, rest sourced from reference TRBV7-9 and TRBJ2-7, is DTGVSQNPRHKITKRGQNVTFRCDPISEHNRLYWYRQTLGQGPEFLTYFQNEAQLEKSRLLSDRFSAERPKGSFSTLEIQRTEQGDSAMYLCASSLEFSRNPYEQYFGPGTRLTVT.

The chain joins TRBV7-9 to TRBJ2-1; unclear D gene. V was trimmed by 5 bases and J by 5 bases, leaving 10 bases between them. The CDR3 is 13 amino acids. The germline CDR1 and CDR2 sequences are SEHNR and FQNEAQ (reference sequence). CDR3 sequence (DNA): TGTGCCAGCAGCCTCGAGGCCGACAATGAGCAGTTCTTC. Its translation: CASSLEADNEQFF.

In its sample, this clonotype is medium-sized. The chain carries TRBV23-1 and TRBJ2-5; no definite D call. TRBV23-1 is assigned to the ORF class and has an uncertain function. This CDR3 is built from 10 residues. V was trimmed by 9 bases and J by 5 bases, leaving 7 bases between them. The CDR3 sequence: CASQRETQYF. The CDR3 DNA reads as TGCGCCAGTCAAAGGGAGACCCAGTACTTC.

This clonotype occurred a few times. This sequence joins TRBV7-9 and TRBJ2-6; 7 bases match TRBD1. CDR3 length: 12 residues. The J segment lost 9 bases and the V segment lost 4 bases, leaving 0 bases of the junction unmatched. Germline V gives CDR1 SEHNR, CDR2 FQNEAQ (reference sequence). The CDR3 DNA reads as TGTGCCAGCAGCTGGGACAGCAACGTCCTGACTTTC. Translating gives CASSWDSNVLTF.

This chain uses TRBV5-1 with TRBJ2-1; D may match TRBD1 or TRBD2 (5 bases each). CDR1 is SGHRS, CDR2 YFSETQ, per germline. The CDR3 loop spans 14 amino acids. Trimming took 6 bases from V and 3 from J, leaving 13 bases between them. The CDR3 spells CASNPADNYNEQFF. The CDR3 bases are TGCGCCAGCAATCCAGCGGACAACTACAATGAGCAGTTCTTC.

This clonotype has only one observation. The chain recombines TRBV18 with TRBJ2-1, with no clear D. V was shortened by 1 base and J by 0 bases, with 7 bases between the two germline ends. Germline V lookup: CDR1 KGHSH, CDR2 LQKENI. CDR3 length: 15 amino acids. The CDR3 region is CASSPQGGSYNEQFF. The CDR3 bases are TGTGCCAGCTCACCACAGGGTGGCTCCTACAATGAGCAGTTCTTC.

This chain connects TRBV7-2 to TRBJ2-3; D possibly matches TRBD1 or TRBD2 (7 bases each). CDR3 length: 16 residues. Between the trimmed V and J ends, which lost 2 bases and 1 base, there was a span of 13 bases. Germline CDR1 reads SGHTA; CDR2 reads FQGNSA. CDR3 region: CASSLNGRGRTDTQYF. CDR3 bases: TGTGCCAGCAGCTTAAATGGGAGGGGGCGCACAGATACGCAGTATTTT. The variable domain in full, completed from reference TRBV7-2 and TRBJ2-3, reads GAGVSQSPSNKVTEKGKDVELRCDPISGHTALYWYRQSLGQGLEFLIYFQGNSAPDKSGLPSDRFSAERTGGSVSTLTIQRTQQEDSAVYLCASSLNGRGRTDTQYFGPGTRLTVL.

This clonotype was picked up a small number of times. The chain links TRBV7-2 to TRBJ1-1, with D unclear. Trimming removed 2 bases from V and 1 base from J, with 8 bases in between. CDR1 and CDR2 from the germline V gene are SGHTA and FQGNSA. CDR3 length: 14 residues. The CDR3 is CASSLYRENTEAFF. The DNA for the CDR3 is TGTGCCAGCAGCTTATATAGGGAGAACACTGAAGCTTTCTTT.

This clonotype has more than one count but fewer than ten. The V call is TRBV18, the J call TRBJ1-4; 8 bases fit TRBD1. CDR3 size: 18 residues. With 3 bases clipped from V and 2 bases from J, the junction kept 11 bases outside the gene matches. In germline, CDR1 is KGHSH, CDR2 LQKENI. CDR3 residues: CASSPLRTGMATNEKLFF. The CDR3, as DNA: TGTGCCAGCTCACCGCTCCGGACAGGGATGGCGACTAATGAAAAACTGTTTTTT.

This chain joins TRBV7-9 and TRBJ1-1; maybe TRBD1 (6 bases). The CDR3 sequence is 16 residues long. The germline V gene encodes CDR1 SEHNR and CDR2 FQNEAQ (reference sequence). The V end lost 0 bases, the J end lost 4 bases, and 15 bases lay between the germline ends. The CDR3 sequence is CASSLARGFGSTEAFF. CDR3 in DNA: TGTGCCAGCAGCTTAGCGAGGGGGTTCGGTTCCACTGAAGCTTTCTTT.